This T cell receptor (beta chain) emerged from a study of CD8 T cells in Susac syndrome. Overall study findings and caveats: It was acknowledged in the study that its TCR sequencing and HLA analysis involved a relatively small number of individuals.

A quantity of roughly 0.5 to 1 ug RNA underwent reverse transcription using random hexamers. Amplification of TCR beta CDR3 was carried out by immunoSEQ multiplex PCR, which covered 54 Vbeta and 13 Jbeta segments. A single record per CDR3 protein comes from TCRdb applying MiXCR to the immunoSEQ multiplex PCR reads. The sample lists about 430,000 distinct CDR3 sequences; approximately 85% were seen once. The multiple sclerosis controls consisted of treatment-naive patients with relapsing-remitting disease, either stable or active. It was negative isolation that provided the CD8+ and CD4+ T cells, whereas TEMRA cells were enriched by FACS. Germline-derived CDR1 and CDR2 are SGHRS and YFSETQ. V shed 0 bases and J shed 3 bases, with 15 bases lying between them. The CDR3 totals 16 residues. Worth noting for this clonotype: Its antigen is not known.

The material sequenced was CD8+ T cells from PBMCs. The clonotype originates from a human donor with multiple sclerosis. The chain couples TRBV5-1 to TRBJ1-1; TRBD1 is a possible D gene (5 bases). DNA of the CDR3: TGCGCCAGCAGCTTGGCTCTAGCAGGGCTGGACACTGAAGCTTTCTTT. This translates into CASSLALAGLDTEAFF. Drawing the rest from reference TRBV5-1 and TRBJ1-1, the complete variable domain is KAGVTQTPRYLIKTRGQQVTLSCSPISGHRSVSWYQQTPGQGLQFLFEYFSETQRNKGNFPGRFSGRQFSNSRSEMNVSTLELGDSALYLCASSLALAGLDTEAFFGQGTRLTVV.